Each of the 30 T cell receptor beta chains below was sequenced from the same sample in a study of T cells after yellow fever vaccination. TCRdb analysed the 5' RACE reads with MiXCR anew, one entry per CDR3 protein. The profile shows 300,000 to 350,000 distinct CDR3 sequences, 3% to 4.5% of them singletons. This material consisted of PBMCs, taken 5 days after the yellow fever booster vaccination. The receptors were gathered from a young man who received the YFV17D yellow fever vaccine.

This clonotype was recorded many times. This chain connects TRBV7-2 to TRBJ2-7, with 9 bases identical to TRBD1. This CDR3 comprises 15 residues. With 1 base clipped from V and 2 bases from J, the junction kept 3 bases outside the gene matches. Germline V gene lookup returns CDR1 SGHTA and CDR2 FQGNSA. CDR3 DNA: TGTGCCAGCAGCTTAGTGGGACAGGGACCCTACGAGCAGTACTTC. The encoded protein is CASSLVGQGPYEQYF. Full variable domain (rest looked up from reference TRBV7-2 and TRBJ2-7): GAGVSQSPSNKVTEKGKDVELRCDPISGHTALYWYRQSLGQGLEFLIYFQGNSAPDKSGLPSDRFSAERTGGSVSTLTIQRTQQEDSAVYLCASSLVGQGPYEQYFGPGTRLTVT.

This clonotype was observed a handful of times. The chain links TRBV7-9 to TRBJ1-1, with TRBD1 as a possible D gene (6 bases). The CDR3 runs 14 residues. The germline V gene has CDR1 SEHNR and CDR2 FQNEAQ (reference sequence). The V and J ends lost 3 bases and 6 bases respectively, with 14 bases between them. The DNA for the CDR3 is TGTGCCAGCAGCTTCACGGACAGTCTCCCTGAAGCTTTCTTT. Amino acids: CASSFTDSLPEAFF.

The table lists this clonotype with many counts. The genes are TRBV9 and TRBJ1-1; D is uncertain. The V and J ends lost 3 bases and 3 bases respectively, with 12 bases between them. The CDR3 length is 14 residues. The germline V gene has CDR1 SGDLS and CDR2 YYNGEE. CDR3 sequence (DNA): TGTGCCAGCAGCGCGCAAGGATTGGACACTGAAGCTTTCTTT. Its protein is CASSAQGLDTEAFF.

The rearrangement joins TRBV7-9 to TRBJ2-7; 8 nucleotides align to TRBD1. The CDR3 is 15 residues long. Germline-derived CDR1 and CDR2 are SEHNR and FQNEAQ (reference sequence). Trimming at V came to 4 bases and at J to 7 bases, leaving 12 bases not matched to a gene. This chain's CDR3 is CASSSLGGRGLEQYF. CDR3 nucleotides: TGTGCCAGCAGCTCCCTGGGGGGCAGGGGGCTTGAGCAGTACTTC.

The CDR3 is CASGRNNNEQFF. In DNA, the CDR3 is TGTGCCAGCGGCCGGAATAACAATGAGCAGTTCTTC. The V gene is TRBV6-2 or TRBV6-3, the J gene TRBJ2-1; D unresolved. The CDR3 is 12 amino acids. Germline V gene data show CDR1 as MNHEY and CDR2 as SVGEGT. The V end was cut by 8 bases, the J end by 5 bases, with 10 bases between.

This clonotype has a count of ten or more. This chain links TRBV20-1 with TRBJ2-7; TRBD2 agrees at 7 bases. The germline V gene has CDR1 DFQATT and CDR2 SNEGSKA (reference sequence). CDR3 length: 16 amino acids. V trimming: 5 bases; J trimming: 0 bases; junction bases outside the gene matches: 13. CDR3 amino acids: CSAAPTSRSGSYEQYF. The CDR3 DNA follows: TGCAGTGCTGCCCCGACTAGCCGGAGCGGCTCCTACGAGCAGTACTTC.

The sample holds a few counts of this clonotype. The V call is TRBV20-1, the J call TRBJ2-5; tentative D call: TRBD2 (7 bases). CDR1 and CDR2 (germline): DFQATT, SNEGSKA (reference sequence). The CDR3 is 15 amino acids. With 0 bases removed from V and 4 bases from J, the gap between germline ends came to 15 bases. The CDR3 sequence: CSARDKWGGRETQYF. DNA for the CDR3: TGCAGTGCTAGAGATAAGTGGGGGGGGCGAGAGACCCAGTACTTC.

This clonotype was seen many times. This CDR3 is CASSQDHPVNIQYF. The CDR3 region has the DNA TGCGCCAGCAGCCAAGATCATCCTGTGAACATTCAGTACTTC. J is TRBJ2-4 and V is TRBV4-3; D is undetermined. Germline CDR1 and CDR2: LGHNA and YSLEER. The CDR3 consists of 14 residues. Trimming left V 0 bases short and J 7 bases short, with 10 bases between.

Many counts were recorded for this clonotype. The V call is TRBV5-8, the J call TRBJ1-1; no firm D call. Germline loops: CDR1 SGHTS, CDR2 YDEGEE. V lost 4 bases and J lost 7, with 14 bases in between. The CDR3 sequence is 13 residues long. CDR3: CASSLLWASEAFF. CDR3 bases: TGTGCCAGCAGCCTCCTCTGGGCTAGTGAAGCTTTCTTT.

A few counts support this clonotype. The genes are TRBV28 and TRBJ1-1; D not resolved. The germline V gene encodes CDR1 MDHEN and CDR2 SYDVKM. V shed 7 bases and J shed 0 bases, with 12 bases lying between them. This CDR3 spans 14 amino acids. The CDR3 loop is CASNPGTVNTEAFF. The CDR3 region has the DNA TGTGCCAGCAATCCGGGAACGGTGAACACTGAAGCTTTCTTT.

The chain recombines TRBV3-1 with TRBJ1-6; D remains ambiguous. The germline V and J ends were trimmed by 1 base and 7 bases, with 8 bases remaining between them. The CDR3 spans 14 residues. The germline CDR1 and CDR2 sequences are LGHDT and YNNKEL (reference sequence). The CDR3 DNA is TGTGCCAGCAGCCAAGTTTTGAGGAATTCACCCCTCCACTTT. Amino acids: CASSQVLRNSPLHF.

This clonotype was counted at least ten times. The V call is TRBV5-5, the J call TRBJ2-5, with TRBD2 matching 9 bases. CDR1 SGHKS and CDR2 YYEKEE come from the germline V gene (reference sequence). This CDR3 comprises 17 residues. With 4 bases clipped from V and 7 bases from J, the junction kept 17 bases outside the gene matches. CDR3 in amino acids: CASSPRLAGPHRGTQYF. In DNA form, the CDR3 reads TGTGCCAGCAGCCCTCGGCTAGCGGGGCCACATCGGGGGACCCAGTACTTC.

This clonotype was seen a few times. This chain uses TRBV6-2 or TRBV6-3 with TRBJ1-2; no clear D gene. Germline CDR1 reads MNHEY; CDR2 reads SVGEGT. The V and J ends lost 5 bases and 3 bases respectively, with 10 bases between them. The CDR3 sequence is 13 residues long. This chain's CDR3 is CASSASFYYGYTF. The CDR3 coding sequence is TGTGCCAGCAGTGCATCCTTCTACTATGGCTACACCTTC.

This clonotype was counted a few times. The V gene is TRBV7-8, the J gene TRBJ2-3, with D maybe TRBD2 (5 bases). Trimming removed 5 bases at V and 4 bases at J, with 10 bases between. Germline CDR1 SGHVS, CDR2 FQNEAQ. CDR3 length: 13 residues. In DNA form, the CDR3 reads TGTGCCAGCAGCACGTGGGGAGCAGATACGCAGTATTTT. Translated: CASSTWGADTQYF.

This clonotype was counted many times. The chain uses TRBV20-1 and TRBJ2-1; TRBD2 aligns across 8 bases. From germline, CDR1 is DFQATT and CDR2 SNEGSKA (reference sequence). V shed 5 bases and J 8 bases; nucleotides not matched to a gene: 8. The CDR3 contains 13 residues. The CDR3: CSARRGGTDEQFF. The CDR3 bases are TGCAGTGCTCGTCGCGGGGGGACGGATGAGCAGTTCTTC.

This clonotype was counted between two and nine times. The CDR3 region has the DNA TGTGCCACCAGGAGGGACACTCTCTACAATGAGCAGTTCTTC. Protein: CATRRDTLYNEQFF. The V and J genes are TRBV15 and TRBJ2-1; D may be TRBD1 (6 bases). The V gene's germline CDR1 is LNHNV and CDR2 YYDKDF (reference sequence). V lost 6 bases and J lost 3, with 12 bases in between. The CDR3 is 14 residues long. Variable domain in full (rest from reference TRBV15 and TRBJ2-1): DAMVIQNPRYQVTQFGKPVTLSCSQTLNHNVMYWYQQKSSQAPKLLFHYYDKDFNNEADTPDNFQSRRPNTSFCFLDIRSPGLGDTAMYLCATRRDTLYNEQFFGPGTRLTVL.

This sequence joins TRBV7-2 and TRBJ2-7; 7 bases map to TRBD1. The CDR3 has 14 amino acids. Germline V CDR1 and CDR2: SGHTA, FQGNSA. V lost 3 bases and J lost 4; bases outside the gene matches: 6. This chain's CDR3 is CASSLRGDRYEQYV. The CDR3 bases are TGTGCCAGCAGCTTGCGAGGGGACAGATACGAGCAGTACGTC.

The chain has TRBV7-3 and TRBJ2-1, with 12 positions matching TRBD2. The CDR3 consists of 15 residues. The ends lost 2 bases at V and 9 bases at J; junction bases unmatched: 5. The germline V gene has CDR1 SGHTA and CDR2 FQGTGA. The CDR3, as DNA: TGTGCCAGCAGCTTATCTAGCGGGGGGGCATCTGAGCAGTTCTTC. This codes for CASSLSSGGASEQFF.

This chain links TRBV6-2 or TRBV6-3 with TRBJ2-5; the D gene could be TRBD1 or TRBD2 (6 bases each). Germline assignment: CDR1 MNHEY and CDR2 SVGEGT. This CDR3 has 14 residues. The germline V and J ends were trimmed by 6 bases and 5 bases, with 16 bases remaining between them. The CDR3 nucleotides read TGTGCCAGCAGCTTACAGGGACTTCGGGAGACCCAGTACTTC. It encodes CASSLQGLRETQYF.

This clonotype appeared a few times. This chain connects TRBV4-1 to TRBJ2-1; D perhaps matches TRBD2 (7 bases). Between the trimmed V and J ends, which lost 2 bases and 7 bases, there was a span of 21 bases. From germline, CDR1 is MGHRA and CDR2 YSYEKL. The CDR3 totals 17 residues. The CDR3 region has the DNA TGCGCCAGCAGCCAACGTGATTTTGGGGGGGCAGGGAATGAGCAGTTCTTC. This sequence encodes CASSQRDFGGAGNEQFF.

This clonotype was counted many times. J is TRBJ2-3 and V is TRBV4-1; either TRBD1 or TRBD2 may supply D (6 bases each). The V gene lost 1 base and the J gene lost 3 bases, with 20 bases spanning the gap. The CDR3 runs 18 residues. The germline gives CDR1 MGHRA, CDR2 YSYEKL. CDR3 sequence (DNA): TGCGCCAGCAGCCAAGGGGCTCGGGGGCCCCAAGGGACAGATACGCAGTATTTT. It yields the protein CASSQGARGPQGTDTQYF.

This clonotype has a handful of counts. The rearrangement joins TRBV18 to TRBJ2-5; possible D gene TRBD1, 7 bases. Germline-derived CDR1 and CDR2 are KGHSH and LQKENI. The V gene lost 1 base and the J gene lost 2 bases, with 11 bases spanning the gap. The CDR3 is 15 amino acids. The CDR3 nucleotides are TGTGCCAGCTCACCACAGACAGGGAGGCAAGAGACCCAGTACTTC. Protein: CASSPQTGRQETQYF.

This sequence joins TRBV28 and TRBJ2-7, with D tentatively TRBD1 (5 bases). V shed 2 bases and J shed 6 bases, with 14 bases lying between them. This CDR3 region has 14 residues. The V gene's germline CDR1 is MDHEN and CDR2 SYDVKM. Here the CDR3 reads CASSLSVGRAEQYV. The CDR3 nucleotides read TGTGCCAGCAGTTTAAGTGTCGGCAGGGCCGAGCAGTACGTC.

This clonotype was counted only a few times. The J gene is TRBJ2-5, the V gene TRBV3-1; 9 bases line up with TRBD1. The V gene's germline CDR1 is LGHDT and CDR2 YNNKEL (reference sequence). Trimming took 1 base from V and 7 from J; bases not matched to a gene: 10. The CDR3 runs to 16 residues. CDR3 DNA: TGTGCCAGCAGCCAAGGGGACAGGGAGCCTAGCTTGACCCAGTACTTC. This sequence encodes CASSQGDREPSLTQYF.

This clonotype was observed a few times. This rearrangement joins TRBV20-1 to TRBJ2-7, with 9 bases that match TRBD2. The V gene end was trimmed by 6 bases and the J gene end by 1 base; junction bases not matched to a gene: 7. Germline V lookup: CDR1 DFQATT, CDR2 SNEGSKA (reference sequence). The CDR3 totals 14 residues. The CDR3 nucleotides read TGCAGTGCCAATAGCGGGGGCCAATCCTACGAGCAGTACTTC. This codes for CSANSGGQSYEQYF.

At least ten counts were recorded for this clonotype. The chain has TRBV7-2 and TRBJ1-3, with 7 bases that match TRBD1. The length of the CDR3 is 14 residues. Per germline, CDR1 SGHTA and CDR2 FQGNSA. The V segment lost 5 bases and the J segment 2 bases; nucleotides outside the gene matches: 3. The CDR3 nucleotides read TGTGCCAGCAGCCTGGGACAGCCTGGAAACACCATATATTTT. Translated, it gives CASSLGQPGNTIYF.

This sequence joins TRBV7-9 and TRBJ1-1; D not certain. CDR1 and CDR2 (germline): SEHNR, FQNEAQ (reference sequence). Trimming removed 3 bases at V and 6 bases at J, with 14 bases between. There are 14 residues in the CDR3. CDR3: CASSFFAEGAEAFF. The CDR3 region has the DNA TGTGCCAGCAGCTTTTTCGCCGAGGGAGCTGAAGCTTTCTTT.

This clonotype was picked up a small number of times. This chain connects TRBV7-8 to TRBJ2-5; D is perhaps TRBD2 (5 bases). Deletions cut 5 bases from V and 2 bases from J, with 21 bases between. Germline CDR1 SGHVS, CDR2 FQNEAQ. The CDR3 loop spans 17 amino acids. CDR3 sequence reads: CASSPFRTGGVQETQYF. CDR3 nucleotides: TGTGCCAGCAGCCCCTTCAGGACCGGAGGCGTACAAGAGACCCAGTACTTC.

A few counts support this clonotype. V and J are TRBV6-6 and TRBJ1-6; TRBD1 is a possible D gene (5 bases). Deletions cut 7 bases from V and 4 bases from J, with 14 bases between. The CDR3 contains 15 residues. The V gene's germline CDR1 is MNHNY and CDR2 SVGAGI (reference sequence). The CDR3 reads CASNRDGPYNSPLHF. CDR3 nucleotide sequence: TGTGCCAGCAACCGGGACGGACCGTATAATTCACCCCTCCACTTT.

In DNA form, the CDR3 reads TGTGCCAGCAGCTCACAGGGGGCAAGGAGGGGAGGCTACACCTTC. Translation: CASSSQGARRGGYTF. V is TRBV7-8 and J is TRBJ1-2, with TRBD1 matching 9 bases. The trim removed 4 bases at V and 8 bases at J, leaving 11 bases unmatched. CDR3 length equals 15 residues. Germline values: CDR1 SGHVS, CDR2 FQNEAQ.